These 9 T cell receptor beta chains came from one sample sequenced in a study of PD-1 blockade in classical Hodgkin lymphoma. TCRdb's copy holds only in-frame clones and misses some; the assay was immunoSEQ multiplex PCR. The table lists 20,000 to 25,000 clones, over 80% of them singletons. As to time point: cycle 4 day 1 (C4D1), after less than 7 weeks of nivolumab. Relapse was seen in all patients after autologous stem cell transplantation, and brentuximab vedotin exposure was variable. The study purified CD4+ T cells from thawed PBMCs using magnetic negative selection. This specimen consisted of CD4+ T cells from blood, obtained before the fourth cycle of nivolumab. The receptor source for this set is a human donor with classical Hodgkin lymphoma.

The chain carries TRBV5-6 and TRBJ2-5; D remains unclear. Trimming removed 2 bases at V and 1 base at J, with 18 bases between. There are 17 residues in the CDR3. The germline V gene has CDR1 SGHDT and CDR2 YYEEEE. CDR3 nucleotides: TGTGCCAGCAGCTTCCCGGTTGGGCAGGCTACCCAAGAGACCCAGTACTTC. Encoded protein: CASSFPVGQATQETQYF.

This chain joins TRBV2 and TRBJ2-2; 12 bases fit TRBD1. With 4 bases clipped from V and 7 bases from J, the junction kept 10 bases outside the gene matches. The CDR3 runs 17 residues. CDR1 SNHLY and CDR2 FYNNEI come from the germline V gene. Here the CDR3 reads CASSGGTGGSVGGELFF. The CDR3, as DNA: TGTGCCAGCAGTGGGGGGACAGGGGGCAGTGTCGGCGGGGAGCTGTTTTTT.

The rearrangement links TRBV5-1 to TRBJ2-7; 8 nucleotides match TRBD2. The CDR3 covers 18 residues. Trimming cost V 3 bases and J 6 bases; bases outside gene matches: 20. Germline assignment: CDR1 SGHRS and CDR2 YFSETQ. CDR3 sequence (DNA): TGCGCCAGCAGCTCCTCATTTCCCGGACTAGCCGAAGATGCCGAGCAGTACTTC. Its protein product is CASSSSFPGLAEDAEQYF. Drawing the rest from reference TRBV5-1 and TRBJ2-7, the complete variable domain is KAGVTQTPRYLIKTRGQQVTLSCSPISGHRSVSWYQQTPGQGLQFLFEYFSETQRNKGNFPGRFSGRQFSNSRSEMNVSTLELGDSALYLCASSSSFPGLAEDAEQYFGPGTRLTVT.

The rearrangement links TRBV14 to TRBJ2-7, with 10 bases aligning to TRBD1. J gave up 3 bases and V 4 bases, and 3 bases lay outside the gene matches. The CDR3 totals 14 residues. Germline CDR1 reads SGHDN; CDR2 reads FVKESK. CDR3 in amino acids: CASSPRTGGYEQYF. The CDR3 region has the DNA TGTGCCAGCAGCCCGAGGACAGGGGGCTACGAGCAGTACTTC.

The chain links TRBV27 to TRBJ2-7; 7 bases align to TRBD1. Germline CDR1 MNHEY, CDR2 SMNVEV (reference sequence). The ends lost 4 bases at V and 3 bases at J; junction bases unmatched: 12. CDR3 length: 16 residues. The CDR3 loop reads CASSSKGQPYFYEQYF. CDR3 DNA sequence: TGTGCCAGCAGTTCCAAGGGACAGCCTTACTTCTACGAGCAGTACTTC.

This clone has more than one count but fewer than ten. The rearrangement joins TRBV29-1 to TRBJ2-5; 16 positions agree with TRBD2. Germline assignment: CDR1 SQVTM and CDR2 ANQGSEA. There are 17 residues in the CDR3. With 4 bases clipped from V and 5 bases from J, the junction kept 10 bases outside the gene matches. Written as DNA, the CDR3 is TGCAGCGTTGGGTTGGGACTAGCGGGGGGGCCTGGGGAGACCCAGTACTTC. Its protein is CSVGLGLAGGPGETQYF. Full variable domain (remainder filled in from reference TRBV29-1 and TRBJ2-5): SAVISQKPSRDICQRGTSLTIQCQVDSQVTMMFWYRQQPGQSLTLIATANQGSEATYESGFVIDKFPISRPNLTFSTLTVSNMSPEDSSIYLCSVGLGLAGGPGETQYFGPGTRLLVL.

This clone appeared a single time. The chain uses TRBV6-5 and TRBJ1-1; TRBD1 aligns across 8 bases. The V gene end was trimmed by 6 bases and the J gene end by 4 bases; junction bases not matched to a gene: 7. Germline V gene lookup returns CDR1 MNHEY and CDR2 SVGAGI. The CDR3 is 14 amino acids. The CDR3 sequence: CASSLTQGATEAFF. CDR3 DNA sequence: TGTGCCAGCAGCCTGACCCAGGGGGCCACTGAAGCTTTCTTT.

The rearrangement joins TRBV7-9 to TRBJ1-6; possible D gene TRBD1, 6 bases. There are 14 residues in the CDR3. Germline lookup yields CDR1 SEHNR and CDR2 FQNEAQ (reference sequence). V was shortened by 2 bases and J by 9 bases, with 11 bases between the two germline ends. The CDR3 DNA follows: TGTGCCAGCAGCTTACTGGGACAAATTTCACCCCTCCACTTT. Amino acid sequence: CASSLLGQISPLHF.

The chain couples TRBV4-2 to TRBJ1-1, with D perhaps matching TRBD1 (5 bases). Per the germline V gene, CDR1 is LGHNA and CDR2 is YNFKEQ. CDR3 length equals 16 residues. V lost 4 bases and J 3 bases, leaving 18 bases between the germline ends. CDR3 loop: CASSPPGTLRYTEAFF. Written as DNA, the CDR3 is TGTGCCAGCAGCCCTCCCGGGACCCTTCGGTACACTGAAGCTTTCTTT.